The 6 T cell receptor beta chains below all came from one sample that was sequenced in a study of cytomegalovirus exposure and HLA in healthy donors. Researchers ran the PCR with 60 Vbeta and 13 Jbeta primers. The protocol was immunoSEQ multiplex PCR, while the TCRdb copy is restricted to in-frame clones and leaves out a portion. The sample has roughly 75,000 clones. Sequencing input: PBMCs. The receptors come from a boy aged 5-17 years in good health and CMV-seronegative.

The CDR3 sequence: CASTTGAGETQYF. The CDR3, as DNA: TGTGCCAGCACTACAGGGGCCGGGGAGACCCAGTACTTC. This chain links TRBV25-1 with TRBJ2-5; 7 nucleotides align to TRBD1. CDR3 length: 13 residues. Germline lookup yields CDR1 MGHDK and CDR2 SYGVNS. The V gene end was trimmed by 7 bases and the J gene end by 5 bases; junction bases not matched to a gene: 7.

The gene calls are TRBV9 and TRBJ1-1, with 8 bases identical to TRBD1. From germline, CDR1 is SGDLS and CDR2 YYNGEE. The trim removed 2 bases at V and 0 bases at J, leaving 6 bases unmatched. CDR3 size: 16 residues. The CDR3 is CASSVNRDRMNTEAFF. CDR3 nucleotides: TGTGCCAGCAGCGTGAACCGGGACAGGATGAACACTGAAGCTTTCTTT.

The chain couples TRBV7-2 to TRBJ2-1; 10 bases line up with TRBD2. The CDR3 length is 14 residues. J gave up 8 bases and V 8 bases, and 9 bases lay outside the gene matches. Germline assignment: CDR1 SGHTA and CDR2 FQGNSA. CDR3 in DNA: TGTGCCAGCGGCAGAGCGGGGGGGCGTGATGAGCAGTTCTTC. It is translated as CASGRAGGRDEQFF.

This rearrangement joins TRBV7-2 to TRBJ2-7; TRBD2 aligns across 8 bases. V shed 3 bases, J shed 5 bases, and the junction held 9 bases outside the gene matches. The length of the CDR3 is 15 residues. Per germline, CDR1 SGHTA and CDR2 FQGNSA. The CDR3 sequence: CASSFYERELNEQYF. Here the CDR3 DNA reads TGTGCCAGCAGCTTCTACGAGCGGGAGCTGAACGAGCAGTACTTC.

V usage is TRBV6-5 and J usage is TRBJ2-5; 7 bases are shared with TRBD1. The DNA matches TRBJ2-7 better at its end, which makes the J call doubtful. Germline V gene lookup returns CDR1 MNHEY and CDR2 SVGAGI. There are 15 residues in the CDR3. The CDR3 spells CASSLDRRKPYEQYF. The DNA for the CDR3 is TGTGCCAGCAGCCTGGACAGGCGAAAACCCTACGAGCAGTACTTC.

The rearrangement uses TRBV5-3 and TRBJ2-7; D may be TRBD1 (6 bases). TRBV5-3 is an ORF; its function is uncertain. The CDR3 length is 13 residues. The V end was cut by 5 bases, the J end by 7 bases, with 16 bases between. The CDR3 coding sequence is TGTGCCAGAAGGTCGAACAGGGTCCGGGAGCAGTACTTC. Translated: CARRSNRVREQYF.